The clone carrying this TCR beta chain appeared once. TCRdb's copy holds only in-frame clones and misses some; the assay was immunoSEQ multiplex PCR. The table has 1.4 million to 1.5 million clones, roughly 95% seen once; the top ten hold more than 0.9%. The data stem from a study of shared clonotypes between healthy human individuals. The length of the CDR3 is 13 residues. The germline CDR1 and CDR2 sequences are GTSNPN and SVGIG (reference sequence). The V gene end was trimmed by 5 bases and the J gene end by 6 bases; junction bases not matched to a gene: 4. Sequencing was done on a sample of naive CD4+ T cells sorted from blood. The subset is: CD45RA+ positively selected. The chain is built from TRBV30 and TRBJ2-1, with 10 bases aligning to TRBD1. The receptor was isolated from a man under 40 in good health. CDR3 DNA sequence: TGTGCCTGGGGACAGGGGGTGCCCAATGAGCAGTTCTTC. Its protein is CAWGQGVPNEQFF.